Presented here are 9 T cell receptor beta chains from one specimen sequenced in a study of response to subunit inactivated influenza vaccine. A single record per CDR3 protein comes from TCRdb applying MiXCR to the RT-PCR reads. Of about 570,000 distinct CDR3 sequences listed, about 11% are singletons. The specimen comprised PBMCs from blood, sampled on the day of vaccination. These receptor sequences come from a middle-aged man who received an inactivated influenza vaccine.

V is TRBV29-1 and J is TRBJ1-2, with a weak D call TRBD1 (5 bases). Germline lookup yields CDR1 SQVTM and CDR2 ANQGSEA. This CDR3 has 12 amino acids. V lost 1 base and J 8 bases, leaving 11 bases between the germline ends. CDR3 region: CSVEGTPRGYTF. In DNA, the CDR3 is TGCAGCGTTGAAGGGACACCGAGAGGCTACACCTTC.

The chain combines TRBV6-5 with TRBJ2-7, with a possible D match to TRBD1 (5 bases). CDR3 length: 14 amino acids. V was trimmed by 4 bases and J by 2 bases, leaving 12 bases between them. Germline CDR1 is MNHEY and CDR2 is SVGAGI. CDR3 protein: CASSFLQGTYEQYF. Here the CDR3 DNA reads TGTGCCAGCAGTTTCCTGCAGGGTACCTACGAGCAGTACTTC.

The chain uses TRBV11-3 and TRBJ1-5; D is undetermined. This CDR3 region has 17 residues. V lost 1 base to trimming and J lost 1 base, with 14 bases between them. Germline assignment: CDR1 SGHNT and CDR2 YENEEA. Here the CDR3 reads CASSLGEGPMSNQPQHF. The CDR3 bases are TGTGCCAGCAGCTTAGGTGAAGGCCCTATGAGCAATCAGCCCCAGCATTTT.

This clonotype appeared a few times. This sequence joins TRBV5-1 and TRBJ2-1, with TRBD1 matching over 9 bases. The CDR3 is 15 residues long. Germline loops: CDR1 SGHRS, CDR2 YFSETQ. Losses at the gene ends were 3 bases for V and 2 bases for J; bases not matched to a gene: 3. The CDR3 loop is CASSSGTGTYNEQFF. CDR3 DNA sequence: TGCGCCAGCAGCTCCGGGACAGGGACCTACAATGAGCAGTTCTTC. The variable domain in full, with the rest retrieved from reference TRBV5-1 and TRBJ2-1, is KAGVTQTPRYLIKTRGQQVTLSCSPISGHRSVSWYQQTPGQGLQFLFEYFSETQRNKGNFPGRFSGRQFSNSRSEMNVSTLELGDSALYLCASSSGTGTYNEQFFGPGTRLTVL.

This clonotype was observed many times. The V gene is TRBV29-1, the J gene TRBJ2-3; D not resolved. This CDR3 has 14 amino acids. Trimming took off 5 bases at V and 0 bases at J, with 12 bases between the two ends. Per the germline V gene, CDR1 is SQVTM and CDR2 is ANQGSEA. CDR3 bases: TGCAGCGTTTCGGTAGCTTCTAGCACAGATACGCAGTATTTT. Residues: CSVSVASSTDTQYF.

The chain uses TRBV5-1 and TRBJ2-5; D unresolved. The germline V gene has CDR1 SGHRS and CDR2 YFSETQ. The V end was cut by 1 base, the J end by 2 bases, with 9 bases between. The CDR3 runs 14 residues. DNA of the CDR3: TGCGCCAGCAGCTTGTTCCACAGTCAAGAGACCCAGTACTTC. As protein: CASSLFHSQETQYF.

This clonotype has more than one count but fewer than ten. The rearrangement uses TRBV20-1 and TRBJ1-5, with TRBD1 identical over 7 bases. The trim removed 1 base at V and 0 bases at J, leaving 6 bases unmatched. Germline CDR1 reads DFQATT; CDR2 reads SNEGSKA (reference sequence). This CDR3 is built from 16 residues. The DNA for the CDR3 is TGCAGTGCTAGAGGACAGGGAAAGTATAGCAATCAGCCCCAGCATTTT. It is translated as CSARGQGKYSNQPQHF.

This clonotype was detected only a few times. V and J are TRBV5-6 and TRBJ2-2; 9 nucleotides match TRBD1. The CDR3 loop spans 18 amino acids. Germline V gene lookup returns CDR1 SGHDT and CDR2 YYEEEE. With 1 base clipped from V and 4 bases from J, the junction kept 11 bases outside the gene matches. The chain's CDR3 is CASSLKAWGQGPTGELFF. CDR3 sequence (DNA): TGTGCCAGCAGCTTGAAGGCATGGGGACAGGGTCCCACCGGGGAGCTGTTTTTT.

This clonotype came up many times. The chain uses TRBV20-1 and TRBJ2-3, with 9 bases identical to TRBD1. Germline CDR1 is DFQATT and CDR2 is SNEGSKA (reference sequence). V shed 0 bases and J 1 base; nucleotides not matched to a gene: 5. The CDR3 is made up of 16 amino acids. In DNA, the CDR3 is TGCAGTGCTAGAGATCCTCGGACAGGGGGCACAGATACGCAGTATTTT. Its translation is CSARDPRTGGTDTQYF.